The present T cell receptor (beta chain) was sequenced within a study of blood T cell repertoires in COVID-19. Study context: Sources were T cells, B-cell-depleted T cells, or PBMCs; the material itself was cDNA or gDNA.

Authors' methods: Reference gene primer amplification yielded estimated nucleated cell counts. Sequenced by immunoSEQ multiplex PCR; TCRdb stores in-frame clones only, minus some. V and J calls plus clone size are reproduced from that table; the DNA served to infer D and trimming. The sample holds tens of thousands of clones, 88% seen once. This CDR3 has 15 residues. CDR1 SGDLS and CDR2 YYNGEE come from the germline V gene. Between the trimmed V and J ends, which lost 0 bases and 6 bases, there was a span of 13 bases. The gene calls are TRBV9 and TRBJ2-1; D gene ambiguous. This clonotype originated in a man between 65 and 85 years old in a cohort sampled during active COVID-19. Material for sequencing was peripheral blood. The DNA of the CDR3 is TGTGCCAGCAGCGTAGGGAAACTCCCGGGCAATGAGCAGTTCTTC. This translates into CASSVGKLPGNEQFF.